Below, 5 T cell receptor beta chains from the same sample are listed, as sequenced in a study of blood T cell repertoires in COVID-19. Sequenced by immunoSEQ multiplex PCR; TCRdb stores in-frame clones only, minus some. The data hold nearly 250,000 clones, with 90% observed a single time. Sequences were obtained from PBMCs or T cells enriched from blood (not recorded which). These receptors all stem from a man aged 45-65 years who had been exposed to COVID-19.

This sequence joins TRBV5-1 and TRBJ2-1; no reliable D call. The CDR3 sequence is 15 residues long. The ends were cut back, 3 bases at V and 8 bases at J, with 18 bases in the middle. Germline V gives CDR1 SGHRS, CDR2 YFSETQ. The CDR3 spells CASSSAPFRRDEQFF. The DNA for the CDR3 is TGCGCCAGCAGCTCCGCCCCTTTCCGACGGGATGAGCAGTTCTTC.

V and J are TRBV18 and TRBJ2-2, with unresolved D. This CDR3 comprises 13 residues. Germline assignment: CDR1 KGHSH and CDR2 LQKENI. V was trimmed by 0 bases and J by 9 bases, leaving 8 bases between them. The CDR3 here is CASSPPGPRELFF. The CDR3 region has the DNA TGTGCCAGCTCACCACCGGGCCCCCGGGAGCTGTTTTTT.

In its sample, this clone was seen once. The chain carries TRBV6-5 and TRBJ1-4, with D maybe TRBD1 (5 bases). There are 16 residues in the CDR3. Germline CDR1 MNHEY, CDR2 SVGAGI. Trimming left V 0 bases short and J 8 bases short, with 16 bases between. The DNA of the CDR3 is TGTGCCAGCAGTTACTCGATATACAGGCCCCAGGAAAAACTGTTTTTT. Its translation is CASSYSIYRPQEKLFF.

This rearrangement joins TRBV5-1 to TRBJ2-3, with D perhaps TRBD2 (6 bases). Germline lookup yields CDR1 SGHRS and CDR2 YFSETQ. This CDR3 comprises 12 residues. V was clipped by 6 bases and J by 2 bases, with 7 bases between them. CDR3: CASTRDTDTQYF. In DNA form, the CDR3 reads TGCGCCAGCACGCGGGACACAGATACGCAGTATTTT.

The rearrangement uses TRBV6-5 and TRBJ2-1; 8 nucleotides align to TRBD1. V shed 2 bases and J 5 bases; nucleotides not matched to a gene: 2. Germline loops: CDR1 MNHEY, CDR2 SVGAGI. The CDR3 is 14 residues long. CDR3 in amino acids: CASSYVDRDNEQFF. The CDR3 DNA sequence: TGTGCCAGCAGTTACGTGGACAGGGACAATGAGCAGTTCTTC.